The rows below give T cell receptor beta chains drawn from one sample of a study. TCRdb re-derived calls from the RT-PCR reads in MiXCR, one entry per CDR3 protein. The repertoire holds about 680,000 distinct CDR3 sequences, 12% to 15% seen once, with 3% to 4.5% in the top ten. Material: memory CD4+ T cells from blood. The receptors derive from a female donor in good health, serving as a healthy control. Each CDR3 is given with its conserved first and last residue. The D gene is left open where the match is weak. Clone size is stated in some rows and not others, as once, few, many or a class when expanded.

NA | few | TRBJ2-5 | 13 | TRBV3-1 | CASSQTGTRTQYF | TGTGCCAGCAGCCAGACCGGGACGAGGACCCAGTACTTC
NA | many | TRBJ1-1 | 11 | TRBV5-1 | CASSLIPEAFF | TGCGCCAGCAGCCTGATCCCTGAAGCTTTCTTT
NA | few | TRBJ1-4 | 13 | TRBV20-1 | CSARRPGDEKLFF | TGCAGTGCTAGACGGCCAGGGGATGAAAAACTGTTTTTT
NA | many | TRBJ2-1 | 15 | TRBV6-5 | CASVLDQPEEGEQFF | TGTGCCAGCGTCCTAGATCAGCCGGAGGAGGGGGAGCAGTTCTTC
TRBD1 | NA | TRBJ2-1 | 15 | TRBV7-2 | CASSPDRGEWNEQFF | TGTGCCAGCAGCCCTGACAGGGGTGAATGGAATGAGCAGTTCTTC
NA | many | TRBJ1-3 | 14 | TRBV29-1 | CSVTVVTSGNTIYF | TGCAGCGTTACAGTAGTAACCTCTGGAAACACCATATATTTT
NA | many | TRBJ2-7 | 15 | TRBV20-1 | CSARDTASDSYEQYF | TGCAGTGCTAGAGATACAGCTAGCGACTCCTACGAGCAGTACTTC
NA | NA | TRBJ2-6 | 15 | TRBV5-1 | CASSLAADGANVLTF | TGCGCCAGCAGCTTGGCGGCAGATGGGGCCAACGTCCTGACTTTC
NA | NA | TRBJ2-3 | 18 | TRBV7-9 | CASSNPNNGGASTDTQYF | TGTGCCAGCAGCAACCCCAACAATGGGGGTGCTAGCACAGATACGCAGTATTTT
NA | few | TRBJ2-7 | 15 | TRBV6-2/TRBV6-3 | CASSYSRGGVYEQYF | TGTGCCAGCAGTTACTCGAGGGGGGGCGTCTACGAGCAGTACTTC
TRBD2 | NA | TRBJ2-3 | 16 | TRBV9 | CASSVRASGRGDTQYF | TGTGCCAGCAGCGTTCGGGCTAGCGGGAGGGGGGATACGCAGTATTTT
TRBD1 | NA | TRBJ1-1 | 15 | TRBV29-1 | CSVAGGAYGNTEAFF | TGCAGCGTTGCAGGGGGCGCGTACGGGAACACTGAAGCTTTCTTT
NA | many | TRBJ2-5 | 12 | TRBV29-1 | CSVTDASETQYF | TGCAGCGTTACCGACGCAAGTGAGACCCAGTACTTC
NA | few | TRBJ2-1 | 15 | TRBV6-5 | CASSYSSGASNEQFF | TGTGCCAGCAGTTACTCGTCGGGAGCAAGCAATGAGCAGTTCTTC
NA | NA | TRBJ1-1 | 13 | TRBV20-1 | CSAWTPRNTEAFF | TGCAGTGCTTGGACACCGAGGAACACTGAAGCTTTCTTT
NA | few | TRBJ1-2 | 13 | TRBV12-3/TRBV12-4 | CASSLGPGYGYTF | TGTGCCAGCAGTTTAGGGCCAGGGTATGGCTACACCTTC
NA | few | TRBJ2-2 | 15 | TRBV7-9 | CASSSRLGNTGELFF | TGTGCCAGCAGCAGCCGACTGGGGAACACCGGGGAGCTGTTTTTT
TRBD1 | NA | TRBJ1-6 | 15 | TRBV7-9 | CASSQIGTGQSPLHF | TGTGCCAGCAGCCAGATCGGGACAGGGCAATCACCCCTCCACTTT
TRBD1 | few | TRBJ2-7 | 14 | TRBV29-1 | CSVEVGDRPYEQYF | TGCAGCGTTGAAGTCGGGGACAGGCCCTACGAGCAGTACTTC
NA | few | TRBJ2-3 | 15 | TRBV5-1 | CASSFGGHSTDTQYF | TGCGCCAGCAGCTTCGGAGGACATAGCACAGATACGCAGTATTTT
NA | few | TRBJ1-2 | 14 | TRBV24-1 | CATSDRMTGYGYTF | TGTGCCACCAGTGACCGGATGACAGGTTATGGCTACACCTTC
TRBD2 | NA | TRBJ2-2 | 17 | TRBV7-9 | CASSSRLAGSNTGELFF | TGTGCCAGCAGCTCCCGACTAGCGGGGTCGAACACCGGGGAGCTGTTTTTT
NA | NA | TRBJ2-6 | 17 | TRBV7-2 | CASSLKRRGSGANVLTF | TGTGCCAGCAGCTTGAAGCGGCGAGGGTCTGGGGCCAACGTCCTGACTTTC
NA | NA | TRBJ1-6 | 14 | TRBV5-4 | CATLEGRDNSPLHF | TGTGCCACACTAGAGGGACGGGATAATTCACCCCTCCACTTT
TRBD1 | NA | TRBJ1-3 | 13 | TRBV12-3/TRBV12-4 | CATQGQGGDTIYF | TGTGCCACCCAGGGACAGGGCGGAGACACCATATATTTT
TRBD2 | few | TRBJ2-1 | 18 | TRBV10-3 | CASGIGLAGGPSYNEQFF | TGTGCCAGCGGAATTGGGCTAGCGGGAGGGCCCTCCTACAATGAGCAGTTCTTC
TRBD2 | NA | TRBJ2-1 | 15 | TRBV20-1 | CSAKSRAGGVNEQFF | TGCAGTGCTAAGAGCCGTGCGGGAGGGGTAAATGAGCAGTTCTTC
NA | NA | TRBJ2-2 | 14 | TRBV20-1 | CSVSRTANTGELFF | TGCAGTGTCTCCCGGACAGCAAACACCGGGGAGCTGTTTTTT
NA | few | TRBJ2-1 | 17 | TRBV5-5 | CASSLGPLGGYNNEQFF | TGTGCCAGCAGCTTGGGTCCCTTGGGGGGATATAACAATGAGCAGTTCTTC
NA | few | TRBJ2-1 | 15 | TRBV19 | CASSPDDRGYNEQFF | TGTGCCAGTAGTCCAGACGATCGGGGGTACAATGAGCAGTTCTTC
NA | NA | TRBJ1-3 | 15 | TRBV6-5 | CASSYRGTSGNTIYF | TGTGCCAGCAGTTACCGTGGGACATCTGGAAACACCATATATTTT
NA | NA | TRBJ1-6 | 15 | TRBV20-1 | CSARLTGPSFAPLHF | TGCAGTGCTAGGTTGACCGGGCCCAGTTTTGCACCCCTCCACTTT
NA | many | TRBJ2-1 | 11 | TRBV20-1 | CSASDYNEQFF | TGCAGTGCGTCTGACTACAATGAGCAGTTCTTC
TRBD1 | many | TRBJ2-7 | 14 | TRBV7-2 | CASSQQGDSYEQYF | TGTGCCAGCAGCCAGCAGGGGGACTCCTACGAGCAGTACTTC
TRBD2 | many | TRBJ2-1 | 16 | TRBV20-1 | CSARAASSSGSEVQFF | TGCAGTGCTAGAGCCGCATCCTCTAGCGGGAGTGAAGTGCAGTTCTTC
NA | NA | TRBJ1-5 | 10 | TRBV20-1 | CSAGYQGDHF | TGCAGTGCTGGCTATCAGGGTGACCATTTT
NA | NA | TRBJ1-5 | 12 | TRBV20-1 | CSAEHSGRAQHF | TGCAGTGCCGAACACAGCGGGAGGGCCCAGCATTTT
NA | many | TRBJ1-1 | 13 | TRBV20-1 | CSARRDLNTEAFF | TGCAGTGCTAGGAGGGACCTGAACACTGAAGCTTTCTTT
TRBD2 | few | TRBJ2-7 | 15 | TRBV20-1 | CSAPLGGSAPGEQYF | TGCAGTGCTCCCCTGGGCGGGAGCGCCCCAGGGGAGCAGTACTTC
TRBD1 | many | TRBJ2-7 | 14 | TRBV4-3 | CASSQDRASYEQYF | TGCGCCAGCAGCCAGGACAGGGCTTCGTACGAGCAGTACTTC
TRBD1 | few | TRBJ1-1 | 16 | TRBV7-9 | CASSSPSGTGNTEAFF | TGTGCCAGCAGCTCGCCATCCGGGACAGGGAACACTGAAGCTTTCTTT
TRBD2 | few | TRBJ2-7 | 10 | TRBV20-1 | CRAGEYEQYF | TGCAGAGCGGGAGAATACGAGCAGTACTTC
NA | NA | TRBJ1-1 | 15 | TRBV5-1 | CASSLTDGRDTEAFF | TGCGCCAGCAGCTTGACCGACGGACGGGACACTGAAGCTTTCTTT
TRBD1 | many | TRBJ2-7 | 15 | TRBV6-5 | CASSRQGASLDEQYF | TGTGCCAGCAGCCGACAGGGGGCTTCTCTCGACGAGCAGTACTTC
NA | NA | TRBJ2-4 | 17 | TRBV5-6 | CASSYIFLDPAKNIQYF | TGTGCCAGCAGCTACATATTTCTAGATCCAGCCAAAAACATTCAGTACTTC
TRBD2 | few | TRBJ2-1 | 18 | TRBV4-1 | CASSQVKPPGLVFNEQFF | TGCGCCAGCAGCCAAGTAAAGCCACCGGGACTAGTTTTCAATGAGCAGTTCTTC
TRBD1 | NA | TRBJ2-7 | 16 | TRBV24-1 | CATSDFTRTGIYEQYF | TGTGCCACCAGTGATTTCACCCGGACAGGAATCTACGAGCAGTACTTC
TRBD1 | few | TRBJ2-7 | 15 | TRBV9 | CASSAGGQAFYEQYF | TGTGCCAGCAGCGCCGGGGGACAGGCCTTTTACGAGCAGTACTTC
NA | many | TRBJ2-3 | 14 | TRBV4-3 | CASSSTGWADTQYF | TGCGCCAGCAGCTCCACCGGGTGGGCAGATACGCAGTATTTT
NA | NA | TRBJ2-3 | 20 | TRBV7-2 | CASSLALGGGGARSTDTQYF | TGTGCCAGCAGCTTAGCTCTCGGGGGAGGAGGGGCACGTTCCACAGATACGCAGTATTTT
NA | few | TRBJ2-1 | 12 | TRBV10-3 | CAISTQGWEQFF | TGTGCCATCAGCACACAGGGTTGGGAGCAGTTCTTC
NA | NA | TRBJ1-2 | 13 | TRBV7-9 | CASSLGTPYGYTF | TGTGCCAGCAGCCTCGGGACGCCCTATGGCTACACCTTC
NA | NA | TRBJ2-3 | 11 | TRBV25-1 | CASSEEPTQYF | TGTGCCAGCAGTGAGGAGCCGACGCAGTATTTT
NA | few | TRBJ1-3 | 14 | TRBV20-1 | CSARVGTSGNTIYF | TGCAGTGCTAGAGTGGGGACATCTGGAAACACCATATATTTT
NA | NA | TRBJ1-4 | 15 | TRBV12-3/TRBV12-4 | CASTDKGHHNEKLFF | TGTGCCAGCACGGATAAAGGACACCATAATGAAAAACTGTTTTTT